What follows is one TCR beta chain and its context. From germline, CDR1 is KGHSH and CDR2 LQKENI. The trim removed 5 bases at V and 6 bases at J, leaving 13 bases unmatched. The CDR3 contains 18 residues. Generated by immunoSEQ multiplex PCR, the TCRdb table keeps only in-frame clones and is missing some. The sample has over 200,000 clones; just under 90% are singletons. This sample stems from a study of blood T cell repertoires in COVID-19. This TCR was sampled from a man aged 30-40 years with COVID-19, enrolled during active disease. Specimen: peripheral blood. The chain combines TRBV18 with TRBJ2-6; 10 bases are shared with TRBD1. The CDR3 loop is CASSGDRGHIPQANVLTF. CDR3 coding DNA: TGTGCCAGCTCAGGTGACAGGGGGCACATTCCACAGGCCAACGTCCTGACTTTC.